The 9 T cell receptor beta chains below come from one sample, sequenced in a study of T cells in localized non-small cell lung cancer. Profiled with immunoSEQ multiplex PCR; TCRdb holds only in-frame clones, not every one. The sample yields some 37,000 clones, over 75% seen once. The sequencing used peripheral blood, collected before any cancer treatment. The source of these receptors is a woman aged 40 to 75 with stage I lung adenocarcinoma.

The chain has TRBV7-3 and TRBJ2-3; 8 nucleotides align to TRBD2. The V and J ends lost 5 bases and 5 bases, in that order; junction bases with no gene match: 9. This CDR3 is 15 amino acids long. Germline V gene lookup returns CDR1 SGHTA and CDR2 FQGTGA. Here the CDR3 DNA reads TGTGCCAGCAGCCCCTACTTAGCGGGAAAAGATACGCAGTATTTT. Translated: CASSPYLAGKDTQYF. Combining the CDR3 with reference TRBV7-3 and TRBJ2-3 gives the whole variable domain GAGVSQTPSNKVTEKGKYVELRCDPISGHTALYWYRQSLGQGPEFLIYFQGTGAADDSGLPNDRFFAVRPEGSVSTLKIQRTERGDSAVYLCASSPYLAGKDTQYFGPGTRLTVL.

V gene TRBV7-2 combines with J gene TRBJ2-5; D is unresolved. Germline V lookup: CDR1 SGHTA, CDR2 FQGNSA. The CDR3 loop spans 13 amino acids. V lost 4 bases, J lost 4 bases, and 10 bases lay in between. As DNA, the CDR3 is TGTGCCAGCAGCTCCTATATGGGAGAGACCCAGTACTTC. Residues: CASSSYMGETQYF.

This rearrangement joins TRBV2 to TRBJ1-1; 7 bases agree with TRBD1. Per the germline V gene, CDR1 is SNHLY and CDR2 is FYNNEI. There are 15 residues in the CDR3. Trimming removed 7 bases from V and 6 bases from J; junction bases left unmatched: 14. The CDR3 nucleotides read TGTGCCAGCACCTCCAGACAGGGCCTGCGCCCTGAAGCTTTCTTT. It specifies CASTSRQGLRPEAFF.

J is TRBJ2-7 and V is TRBV6-1, with 14 bases identical to TRBD2. J was trimmed by 3 bases and V by 6 bases; bases with no gene match: 4. The germline V gene encodes CDR1 MNHNS and CDR2 SASEGT. The CDR3 runs 15 residues. The CDR3 sequence is CASRPGLAGVYEQYF. CDR3 bases: TGTGCCAGCAGGCCGGGACTAGCGGGAGTCTACGAGCAGTACTTC.

This chain uses TRBV29-1 with TRBJ2-7; 9 nucleotides align to TRBD1. Germline loops: CDR1 SQVTM, CDR2 ANQGSEA. This CDR3 spans 19 amino acids. V shed 7 bases and J 3 bases; nucleotides not matched to a gene: 25. The CDR3 is CSGQRRRQGDLPGHYEQYF. DNA of the CDR3: TGCAGCGGCCAGAGACGGCGACAGGGGGATCTCCCTGGGCACTACGAGCAGTACTTC.

J is TRBJ2-2 and V is TRBV4-1; D is unclear. This CDR3 spans 13 amino acids. V was pared by 4 bases and J by 6 bases, with 9 bases between. Germline V gene data show CDR1 as MGHRA and CDR2 as YSYEKL. CDR3 in DNA: TGCGCCAGCAGCCCATTTACCCCCGGGGAGCTGTTTTTT. This translates into CASSPFTPGELFF.

This clone showed up just a few times. V usage is TRBV5-4 and J usage is TRBJ1-2, with D possibly matching TRBD1 (5 bases). Trimming cost V 5 bases and J 3 bases, with 23 bases left between them. Germline-derived CDR1 and CDR2 are SGHNT and YYREEE (reference sequence). The CDR3 totals 17 residues. The CDR3 region has the DNA TGTGCCAGCAGGGCGACGTCGTTTGGGGGGGGACACTATGGCTACACCTTC. This codes for CASRATSFGGGHYGYTF.

The chain uses TRBV7-9 and TRBJ2-1, with 7 bases identical to TRBD1. The CDR3 has 16 residues. Per germline, CDR1 SEHNR and CDR2 FQNEAQ (reference sequence). The ends lost 5 bases at V and 6 bases at J; junction bases unmatched: 13. This chain's CDR3 is CASSALQGITVNEQFF. CDR3 sequence (DNA): TGTGCCAGCAGCGCCCTACAGGGGATCACGGTCAATGAGCAGTTCTTC.

The J gene is TRBJ2-4, the V gene TRBV2; 8 bases map to TRBD1. With 8 bases clipped from V and 7 bases from J, the junction kept 13 bases outside the gene matches. CDR1 is SNHLY and CDR2 is FYNNEI in the germline V gene. This CDR3 comprises 15 residues. DNA for the CDR3: TGTGCCAGCGAGGGGGACGGACAGGGAAGGAACATTCAGTACTTC. Translation gives CASEGDGQGRNIQYF.